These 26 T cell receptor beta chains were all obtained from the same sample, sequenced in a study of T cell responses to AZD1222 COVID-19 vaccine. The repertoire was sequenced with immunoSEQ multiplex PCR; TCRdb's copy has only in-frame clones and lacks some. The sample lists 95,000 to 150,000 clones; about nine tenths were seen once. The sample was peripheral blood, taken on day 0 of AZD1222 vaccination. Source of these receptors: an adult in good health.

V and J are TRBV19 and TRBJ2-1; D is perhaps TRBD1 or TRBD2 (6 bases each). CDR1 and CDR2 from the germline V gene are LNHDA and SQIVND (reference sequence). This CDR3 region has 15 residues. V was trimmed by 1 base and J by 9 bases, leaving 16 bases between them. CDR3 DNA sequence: TGTGCCAGTAGTATAGCGGGGGCAGGGTTACGTGAGCAGTTCTTC. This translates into CASSIAGAGLREQFF.

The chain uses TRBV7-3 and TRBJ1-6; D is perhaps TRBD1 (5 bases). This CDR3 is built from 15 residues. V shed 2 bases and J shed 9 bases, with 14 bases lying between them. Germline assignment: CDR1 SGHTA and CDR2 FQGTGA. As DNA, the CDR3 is TGTGCCAGCAGCTTACAGGGTCCGGAGGGTTCACCCCTCCACTTT. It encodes CASSLQGPEGSPLHF.

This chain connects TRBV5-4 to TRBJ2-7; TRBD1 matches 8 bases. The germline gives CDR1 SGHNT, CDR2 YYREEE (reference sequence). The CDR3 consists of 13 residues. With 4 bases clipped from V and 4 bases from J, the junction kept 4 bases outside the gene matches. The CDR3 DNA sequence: TGTGCCAGCAGCCGCAGGGGGCGATACGAGCAGTACTTC. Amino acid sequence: CASSRRGRYEQYF.

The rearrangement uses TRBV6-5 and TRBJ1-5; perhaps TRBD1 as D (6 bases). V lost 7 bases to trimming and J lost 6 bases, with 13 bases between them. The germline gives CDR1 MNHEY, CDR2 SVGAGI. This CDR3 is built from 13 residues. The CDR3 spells CASTTGLSQPQHF. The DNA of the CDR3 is TGTGCCAGCACTACAGGGCTCAGTCAGCCCCAGCATTTT.

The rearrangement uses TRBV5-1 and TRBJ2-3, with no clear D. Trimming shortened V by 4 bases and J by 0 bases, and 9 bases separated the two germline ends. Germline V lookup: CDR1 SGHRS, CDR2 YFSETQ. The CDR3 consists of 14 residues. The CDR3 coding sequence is TGCGCCAGCAGCCCGGGTACTAGCACAGATACGCAGTATTTT. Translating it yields CASSPGTSTDTQYF. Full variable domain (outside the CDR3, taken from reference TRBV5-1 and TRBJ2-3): KAGVTQTPRYLIKTRGQQVTLSCSPISGHRSVSWYQQTPGQGLQFLFEYFSETQRNKGNFPGRFSGRQFSNSRSEMNVSTLELGDSALYLCASSPGTSTDTQYFGPGTRLTVL.

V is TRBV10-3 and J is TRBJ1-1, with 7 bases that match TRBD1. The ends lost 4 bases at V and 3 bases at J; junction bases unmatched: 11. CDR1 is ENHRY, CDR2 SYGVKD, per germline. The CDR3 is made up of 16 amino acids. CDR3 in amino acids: CAISGGDNRGDTEAFF. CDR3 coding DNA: TGTGCCATCAGTGGGGGGGACAACAGGGGTGACACTGAAGCTTTCTTT.

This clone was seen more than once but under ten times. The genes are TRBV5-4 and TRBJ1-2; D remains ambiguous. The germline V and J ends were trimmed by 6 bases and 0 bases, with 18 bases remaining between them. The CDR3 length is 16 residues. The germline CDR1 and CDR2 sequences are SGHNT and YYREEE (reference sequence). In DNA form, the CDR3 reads TGTGCCAGCACGTCCTTCCATGCTTCAGCTAACTATGGCTACACCTTC. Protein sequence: CASTSFHASANYGYTF.

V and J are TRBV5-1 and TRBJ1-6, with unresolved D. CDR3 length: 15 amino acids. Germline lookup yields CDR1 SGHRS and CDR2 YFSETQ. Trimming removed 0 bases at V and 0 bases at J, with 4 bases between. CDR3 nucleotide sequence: TGCGCCAGCAGCTTGGACAGCTCCTATAATTCACCCCTCCACTTT. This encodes CASSLDSSYNSPLHF.

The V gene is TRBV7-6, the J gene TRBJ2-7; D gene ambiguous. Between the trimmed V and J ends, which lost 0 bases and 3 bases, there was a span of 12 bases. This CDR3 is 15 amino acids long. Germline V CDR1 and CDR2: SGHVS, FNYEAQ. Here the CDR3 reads CASSLATGFFYEQYF. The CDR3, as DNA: TGTGCCAGCAGCTTAGCGACGGGCTTCTTCTACGAGCAGTACTTC. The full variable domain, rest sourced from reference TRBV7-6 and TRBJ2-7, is GAGVSQSPRYKVTKRGQDVALRCDPISGHVSLYWYRQALGQGPEFLTYFNYEAQQDKSGLPNDRFSAERPEGSISTLTIQRTEQRDSAMYRCASSLATGFFYEQYFGPGTRLTVT.

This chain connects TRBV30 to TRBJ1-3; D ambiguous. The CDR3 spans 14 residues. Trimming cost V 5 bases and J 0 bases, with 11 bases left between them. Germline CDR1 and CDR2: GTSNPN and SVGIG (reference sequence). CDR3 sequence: CAWSQDRSGNTIYF. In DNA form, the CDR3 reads TGTGCCTGGTCCCAGGACCGCTCTGGAAACACCATATATTTT.

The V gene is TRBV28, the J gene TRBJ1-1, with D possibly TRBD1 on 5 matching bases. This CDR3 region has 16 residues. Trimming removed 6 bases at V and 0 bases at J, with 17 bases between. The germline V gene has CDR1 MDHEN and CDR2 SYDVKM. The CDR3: CASSPFSGTVNTEAFF. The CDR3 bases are TGTGCCAGCAGCCCTTTCTCCGGGACCGTGAACACTGAAGCTTTCTTT.

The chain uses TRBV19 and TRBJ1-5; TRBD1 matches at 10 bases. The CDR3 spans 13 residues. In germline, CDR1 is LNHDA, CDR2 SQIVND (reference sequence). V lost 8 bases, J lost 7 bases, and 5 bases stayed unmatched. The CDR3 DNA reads TGTGCCAGTTGGACAGGGGGGAAACAGCCCCAGCATTTT. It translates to CASWTGGKQPQHF.

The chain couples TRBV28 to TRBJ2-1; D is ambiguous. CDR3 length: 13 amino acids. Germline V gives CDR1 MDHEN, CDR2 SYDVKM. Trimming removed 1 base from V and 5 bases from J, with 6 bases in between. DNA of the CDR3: TGTGCCAGCAGTTTATCGACGGACAATGAGCAGTTCTTC. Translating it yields CASSLSTDNEQFF.

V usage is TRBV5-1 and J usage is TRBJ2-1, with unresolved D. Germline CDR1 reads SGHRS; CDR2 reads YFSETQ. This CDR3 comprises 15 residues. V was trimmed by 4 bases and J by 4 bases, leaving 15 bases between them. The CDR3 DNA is TGCGCCAGCAGCCAAACCCCGGAACCGTACAATGAGCAGTTCTTC. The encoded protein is CASSQTPEPYNEQFF.

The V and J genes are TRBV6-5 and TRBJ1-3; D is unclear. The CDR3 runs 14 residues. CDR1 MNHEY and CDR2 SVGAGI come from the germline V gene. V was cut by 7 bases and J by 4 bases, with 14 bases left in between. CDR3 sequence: CASTRKGWGNTIYF. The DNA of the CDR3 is TGTGCCAGCACAAGAAAGGGTTGGGGAAACACCATATATTTT.

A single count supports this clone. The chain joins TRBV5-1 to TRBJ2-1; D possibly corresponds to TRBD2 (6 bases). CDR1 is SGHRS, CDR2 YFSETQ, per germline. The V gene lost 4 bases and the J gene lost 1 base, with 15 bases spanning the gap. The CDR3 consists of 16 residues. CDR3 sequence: CASSGLERASYNEQFF. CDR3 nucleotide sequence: TGCGCCAGCAGCGGACTGGAGCGGGCGTCCTACAATGAGCAGTTCTTC.

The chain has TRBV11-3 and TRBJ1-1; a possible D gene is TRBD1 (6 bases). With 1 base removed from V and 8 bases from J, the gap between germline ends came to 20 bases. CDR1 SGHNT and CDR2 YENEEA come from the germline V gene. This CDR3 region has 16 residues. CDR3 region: CASSLATGHGWGEAFF. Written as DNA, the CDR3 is TGTGCCAGCAGCTTAGCAACAGGGCACGGTTGGGGGGAAGCTTTCTTT.

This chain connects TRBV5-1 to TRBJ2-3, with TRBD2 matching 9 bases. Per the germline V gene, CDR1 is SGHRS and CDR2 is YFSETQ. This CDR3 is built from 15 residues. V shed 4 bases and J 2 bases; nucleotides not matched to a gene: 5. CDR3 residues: CASSPAGGDTDTQYF. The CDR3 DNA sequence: TGCGCCAGCAGCCCAGCGGGGGGAGACACAGATACGCAGTATTTT.

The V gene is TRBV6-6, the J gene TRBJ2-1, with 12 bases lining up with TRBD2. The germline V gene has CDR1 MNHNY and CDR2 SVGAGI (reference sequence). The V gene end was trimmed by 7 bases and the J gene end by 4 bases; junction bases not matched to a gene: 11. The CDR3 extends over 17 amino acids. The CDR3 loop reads CASTRLAGAPLYNEQFF. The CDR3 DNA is TGTGCCAGCACTCGACTAGCGGGAGCCCCTTTATACAATGAGCAGTTCTTC.

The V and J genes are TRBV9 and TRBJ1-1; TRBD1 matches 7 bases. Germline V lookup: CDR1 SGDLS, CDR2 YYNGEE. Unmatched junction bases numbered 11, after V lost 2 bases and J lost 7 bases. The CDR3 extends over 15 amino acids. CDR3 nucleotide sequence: TGTGCCAGCAGCGTTTTCGGGACAGCGCCCGTTGAAGCTTTCTTT. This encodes CASSVFGTAPVEAFF.

The CDR3 DNA sequence: TGTGCCAGTAGTCCCCGGGACAATGAGCAGTTCTTC. This translates into CASSPRDNEQFF. The chain carries TRBV19 and TRBJ2-1, with D unresolved. This CDR3 region has 12 residues. Germline loops: CDR1 LNHDA, CDR2 SQIVND (reference sequence). The V gene lost 5 bases and the J gene lost 5 bases, with 7 bases spanning the gap.

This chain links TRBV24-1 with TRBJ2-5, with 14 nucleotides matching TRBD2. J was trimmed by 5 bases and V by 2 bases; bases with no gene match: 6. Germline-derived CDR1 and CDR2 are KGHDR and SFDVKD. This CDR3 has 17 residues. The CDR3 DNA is TGTGCCACCAGTGATTCCCCGGGACTAGCGGGAGCGGAGACCCAGTACTTC. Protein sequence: CATSDSPGLAGAETQYF.

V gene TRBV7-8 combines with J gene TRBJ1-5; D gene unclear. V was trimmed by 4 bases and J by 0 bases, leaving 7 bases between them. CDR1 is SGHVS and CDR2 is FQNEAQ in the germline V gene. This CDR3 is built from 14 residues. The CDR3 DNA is TGTGCCAGCAGCTCCCTTTATAGCAATCAGCCCCAGCATTTT. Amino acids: CASSSLYSNQPQHF.

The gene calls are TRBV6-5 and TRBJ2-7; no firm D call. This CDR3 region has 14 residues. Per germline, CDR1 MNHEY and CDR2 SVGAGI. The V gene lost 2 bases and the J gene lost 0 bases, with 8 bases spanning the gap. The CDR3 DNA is TGTGCCAGCAGTTACGTGGCAAACTCCTACGAGCAGTACTTC. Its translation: CASSYVANSYEQYF.

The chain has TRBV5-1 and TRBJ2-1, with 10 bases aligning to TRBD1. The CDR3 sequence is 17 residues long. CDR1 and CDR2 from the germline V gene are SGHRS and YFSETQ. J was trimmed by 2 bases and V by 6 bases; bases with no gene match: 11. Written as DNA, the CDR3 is TGCGCCAGCAAGCAGGTCCCGGGACAGGGGACCTACAATGAGCAGTTCTTC. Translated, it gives CASKQVPGQGTYNEQFF.

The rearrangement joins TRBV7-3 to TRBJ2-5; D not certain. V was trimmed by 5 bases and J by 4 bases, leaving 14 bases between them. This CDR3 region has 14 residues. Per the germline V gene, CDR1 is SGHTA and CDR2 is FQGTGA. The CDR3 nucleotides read TGTGCCAGCAGCCCTGGGCCAGCAGCAGAGACCCAGTACTTC. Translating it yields CASSPGPAAETQYF.